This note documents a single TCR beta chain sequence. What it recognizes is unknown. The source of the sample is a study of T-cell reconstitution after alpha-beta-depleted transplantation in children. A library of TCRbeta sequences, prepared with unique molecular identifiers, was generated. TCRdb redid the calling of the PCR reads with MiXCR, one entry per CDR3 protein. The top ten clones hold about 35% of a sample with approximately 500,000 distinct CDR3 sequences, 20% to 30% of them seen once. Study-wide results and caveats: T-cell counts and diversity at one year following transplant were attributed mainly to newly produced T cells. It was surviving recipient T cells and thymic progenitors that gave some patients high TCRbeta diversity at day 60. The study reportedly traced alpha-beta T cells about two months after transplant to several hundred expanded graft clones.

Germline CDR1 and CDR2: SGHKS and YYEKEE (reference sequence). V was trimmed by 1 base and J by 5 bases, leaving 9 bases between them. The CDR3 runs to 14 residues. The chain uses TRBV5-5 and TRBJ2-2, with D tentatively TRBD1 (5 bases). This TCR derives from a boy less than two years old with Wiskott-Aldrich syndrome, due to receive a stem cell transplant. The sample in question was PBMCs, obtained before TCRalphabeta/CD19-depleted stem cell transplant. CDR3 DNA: TGTGCCAGCAGCTTGTCAGGGTTGACCGGGGAGCTGTTTTTT. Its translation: CASSLSGLTGELFF. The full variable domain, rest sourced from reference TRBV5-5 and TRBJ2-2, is DAGVTQSPTHLIKTRGQQVTLRCSPISGHKSVSWYQQVLGQGPQFIFQYYEKEERGRGNFPDRFSARQFPNYSSELNVNALLLGDSALYLCASSLSGLTGELFFGEGSRLTVL.